This T cell receptor beta chain emerged from a study of T cell responses to AZD1222 COVID-19 vaccine (dated by TCRdb to the early 2020s). About the study as a whole: TCR sequencing covered approximately 230 trial participants: 207 given two doses of AZD1222 and 26 given two doses of MenACWY control vaccine. Trial participants were enrolled into age subgroups of 18-55, 56-69 and 70-plus years, which contained 148, 28 and 57 TCR-sequenced participants, respectively.

Inclusive of the bounding cysteine and phenylalanine, the CDR3 is 13 residues long. This entry keeps only the CDR3 DNA: 39 bases, framed from base 1. Trimming costs V 4 bases and J 5 bases, and their ends lie 12 bases apart. According to the germline V gene (reference sequence), CDR1 reads SGHNT and CDR2 reads YYREEE. What the study reported, not specific to this receptor: Because no samples from the day 14 peak response were available, repertoires could be characterized only after the peak T cell response. Conclusions about previously exposed vaccinees are limited because only six or seven AZD1222 recipients were SARS-CoV-2 seropositive at baseline. In the small 56-69-year group, the increase in depth fell short of significance, most likely because of low power. Most participants were white British and females outnumbered males, and the authors suggested that clonal diversity may have been underestimated. Reportedly, close to half of the unique spike-specific TCRs recognized epitopes lying outside the regions that are mutated in the B.1.351 and B.1.1.7 variants. Spike-specific TCR breadth and depth rose significantly after two AZD1222 doses compared with day 0 and with MenACWY recipients. The vaccine-associated CD4 TCRs covered the entire spike protein, and the dominant responses fell in regions 160-218 and 743-854.

The CDR3 regions of human TCRbeta chains were subjected to immunosequencing. As for the authors' bioinformatics: Repertoire TCRs were checked for matches against a reference library of SARS-CoV-2-specific TCRs that had been generated using the MIRA antigen-specificity platform. Breadth was defined as the fraction of unique TCRs that were SARS-CoV-2-associated. Depth was defined as the fraction of total T cells that were SARS-CoV-2-associated. Each spike-specific TCR was assigned to its reactive spike region and to a CD4 or CD8 class using the MIRA data. Log10-transformed breadth and depth values were compared by one-way ANOVA with Sidak's multiple comparisons tests. Held by TCRdb, this immuneACCESS table contains in-frame sequences only and omits some clones. Under half of the omission traces to an unresolved V gene where checked; the cause of the rest is unknown. V and J calls and clone size are copied from that table; D and trimming were computed from the DNA. The sample includes about 130,000 clones, with 85% to 90% observed a single time. Approximately 4.7% of the sample is held by the ten biggest clonotypes.

On this clone itself: The clone's antigen remains unknown. No base quality values were provided; no much bigger clone lies one nucleotide off.

Interpreted using the paper, the time point label stands for: about 28 days (+/-7) after the second vaccine dose. AZD1222 recipients given second doses at about 4 weeks or at about 12 weeks were pooled, since spike-specific TCR depth and breadth were not found to differ between the two schedules. Vaccinee samples were obtained from the UK trials COV001 and COV002, which included a single-blind randomized controlled phase 2/3 trial of AZD1222 (ChAdOx1 nCoV-19) in healthy adults. Trial participant PBMC samples were collected at day 0 and day 28 after the second dose for TCRbeta chain sequencing. The TCR was taken from an adult who received the AZD1222 COVID-19 vaccine. The sequence links TRBV5-4 to TRBJ2-5; the D gene remains uncertain. The material sequenced was peripheral blood, taken 28 days after the second AZD1222 dose. Here the CDR3 is given as CASSPSLGETQYF. The nucleotide sequence reads TGTGCCAGCAGCCCAAGCCTCGGGGAGACCCAGTACTTC.